The 25 T cell receptor beta chains below all came from one sample that was sequenced in a study of blood T cell repertoires in COVID-19. Using immunoSEQ multiplex PCR, the repertoire was profiled, and TCRdb retains in-frame clones only, with some absent. The sample yields approximately 230,000 clones, around 88% seen once. Sequenced input: peripheral blood. The receptors here all came from a man aged 80 or over with acute or convalescent COVID-19.

This chain links TRBV19 with TRBJ2-3, with 9 bases matching TRBD2. Germline V gives CDR1 LNHDA, CDR2 SQIVND (reference sequence). V was pared by 10 bases and J by 0 bases, with 5 bases of the junction left unmatched. This CDR3 contains 14 residues. The CDR3, as DNA: TGTGCCACCTCAGGACTAGCGAGCACAGATACGCAGTATTTT. It specifies CATSGLASTDTQYF.

The chain uses TRBV4-2 and TRBJ1-2; 8 positions agree with TRBD1. Germline V gene lookup returns CDR1 LGHNA and CDR2 YNFKEQ. V shed 4 bases, J shed 1 base, and the junction held 8 bases outside the gene matches. The CDR3 totals 16 residues. The DNA for the CDR3 is TGTGCCAGCAGCCCTTCCCGGGACAGGAGTAACTATGGCTACACCTTC. Its translation is CASSPSRDRSNYGYTF.

V gene TRBV3-1 (or the pseudogene TRBV3-2) combines with J gene TRBJ2-1, with a tentative D call TRBD2 (7 bases). Germline V lookup: CDR1 LGHDT, CDR2 YNNKEL (reference sequence). Trimming left V 0 bases short and J 6 bases short, with 15 bases between. This CDR3 has 16 amino acids. The CDR3 sequence: CASSQEFGEGGNEQFF. DNA for the CDR3: TGTGCCAGCAGCCAAGAGTTCGGGGAGGGGGGCAATGAGCAGTTCTTC.

V and J are TRBV19 and TRBJ2-7, with a tentative D call TRBD1 (6 bases). The germline CDR1 and CDR2 sequences are LNHDA and SQIVND (reference sequence). V was cut by 1 base and J by 3 bases, with 13 bases left in between. The CDR3 has 15 amino acids. CDR3 DNA sequence: TGTGCCAGTAGTATAGTGGGGGCCAAGGACTACGAGCAGTACTTC. Protein sequence: CASSIVGAKDYEQYF.

DNA for the CDR3: TGTGCCAGCAGTTGGGGGGGGACCTACGAGCAGTACTTC. As protein: CASSWGGTYEQYF. J is TRBJ2-7 and V is TRBV7-9, with 7 bases lining up with TRBD2. The germline CDR1 and CDR2 sequences are SEHNR and FQNEAQ (reference sequence). The J segment lost 2 bases and the V segment lost 6 bases, leaving 4 bases of the junction unmatched. The CDR3 spans 13 residues.

The chain joins TRBV6-2 or TRBV6-3 to TRBJ2-2; 11 nucleotides line up with TRBD2. V lost 4 bases to trimming and J lost 1 base; unmatched junction nucleotides: 2. This CDR3 spans 16 amino acids. Germline V lookup: CDR1 MNHEY, CDR2 SVGEGT. CDR3 amino acids: CASSWGLAENTGELFF. CDR3 DNA: TGTGCCAGCAGTTGGGGACTAGCGGAGAACACCGGGGAGCTGTTTTTT.

The chain couples TRBV6-5 to TRBJ2-1, with 7 nucleotides matching TRBD1. Germline loops: CDR1 MNHEY, CDR2 SVGAGI. This CDR3 has 14 residues. Trimming removed 4 bases from V and 3 bases from J; junction bases left unmatched: 3. CDR3 DNA sequence: TGTGCCAGCAGTTTGGGACAGCACTACAATGAGCAGTTCTTC. Translated, it gives CASSLGQHYNEQFF.

This chain connects TRBV6-2 or TRBV6-3 to TRBJ2-3, with D perhaps matching TRBD2 (6 bases). Germline V gene lookup returns CDR1 MNHEY and CDR2 SVGEGT. The CDR3 loop spans 16 amino acids. Trimming stripped 6 bases from V and 5 bases from J, with 21 bases between. CDR3 residues: CASSPGSGGRVDTQYF. Written as DNA, the CDR3 is TGTGCCAGCAGCCCTGGTAGCGGAGGTCGGGTAGATACGCAGTATTTT.

The chain carries TRBV6-1 and TRBJ2-1; TRBD1 matches 8 bases. Germline V gives CDR1 MNHNS, CDR2 SASEGT. V shed 1 base and J 7 bases; nucleotides not matched to a gene: 9. This CDR3 is 16 amino acids long. CDR3 amino acids: CASSEGWTGLRNEQFF. For the CDR3, the DNA is TGTGCCAGCAGTGAAGGCTGGACAGGGCTGCGGAATGAGCAGTTCTTC.

This rearrangement joins TRBV12-3 or TRBV12-4 to TRBJ2-5; a possible D gene is TRBD2 (5 bases). The V end lost 6 bases, the J end lost 1 base, and 6 bases lay between the germline ends. CDR3 length equals 12 residues. The DNA for the CDR3 is TGTGCCAGCAGCCGGGGCCAAGAGACCCAGTACTTC. As protein: CASSRGQETQYF.

This chain links TRBV7-2 with TRBJ1-5; D might be TRBD1 (5 bases). V gave up 4 bases and J gave up 1 base, with 5 bases separating them. CDR1 SGHTA and CDR2 FQGNSA come from the germline V gene. The CDR3 runs 13 residues. The CDR3 DNA reads as TGTGCCAGCAGCTGGGGCAGCAATCAGCCCCAGCATTTT. It is translated as CASSWGSNQPQHF. The entire variable domain, with the rest obtained from reference TRBV7-2 and TRBJ1-5, is as follows: GAGVSQSPSNKVTEKGKDVELRCDPISGHTALYWYRQSLGQGLEFLIYFQGNSAPDKSGLPSDRFSAERTGGSVSTLTIQRTQQEDSAVYLCASSWGSNQPQHFGDGTRLSIL.

This chain links TRBV2 with TRBJ2-7, with 7 bases fitting TRBD1. V shed 5 bases and J 6 bases; nucleotides not matched to a gene: 4. CDR3 size: 12 residues. Germline CDR1 is SNHLY and CDR2 is FYNNEI. The CDR3 DNA reads TGTGCCAGCAGTAAGACAGGGTCCGAGCAGTACTTC. Translation gives CASSKTGSEQYF. Full variable domain (missing parts from reference TRBV2 and TRBJ2-7): EPEVTQTPSHQVTQMGQEVILRCVPISNHLYFYWYRQILGQKVEFLVSFYNNEISEKSEIFDDQFSVERPDGSNFTLKIRSTKLEDSAMYFCASSKTGSEQYFGPGTRLTVT.

The chain links TRBV24-1 to TRBJ2-5; D might be TRBD2 (6 bases). Germline loops: CDR1 KGHDR, CDR2 SFDVKD. Trimming took off 3 bases at V and 4 bases at J, with 20 bases between the two ends. The CDR3 is 17 residues long. The CDR3 DNA is TGTGCCACCAGTGATGCACGGGAGCCTTCCCCCGGAGAGACCCAGTACTTC. It specifies CATSDAREPSPGETQYF.

This rearrangement joins TRBV6-4 to TRBJ2-3; 7 nucleotides align to TRBD2. CDR1 is MRHNA and CDR2 is SNTAGT in the germline V gene. Trimming at V came to 4 bases and at J to 2 bases, leaving 9 bases not matched to a gene. The CDR3 spans 16 residues. The CDR3 sequence is CASSAIGGGTTDTQYF. CDR3 sequence (DNA): TGTGCCAGCAGTGCAATTGGCGGGGGAACCACAGATACGCAGTATTTT.

The chain couples TRBV21-1 to TRBJ2-5; the D call in the table, TRBD1, was not verified against the DNA. TRBV21-1 is annotated as a pseudogene. The CDR3 spans 17 residues. The DNA of the CDR3 is TGTGCCAGCAGCAACATTGGCCCAGGGCGGCCCCAAGAGACCCAGTACTTC. Translated, it gives CASSNIGPGRPQETQYF.

This clone has a single count. The chain combines TRBV19 with TRBJ2-1, with 12 bases aligning to TRBD2. This CDR3 comprises 17 residues. The V segment lost 6 bases and the J segment 7 bases; nucleotides outside the gene matches: 13. Germline V CDR1 and CDR2: LNHDA, SQIVND (reference sequence). This CDR3 is CASSLLAGGAPRNEQFF. Here the CDR3 DNA reads TGTGCCAGTAGCCTTCTAGCGGGAGGGGCCCCTAGGAATGAGCAGTTCTTC.

The chain recombines TRBV6-5 with TRBJ1-1; unclear D gene. The V gene's germline CDR1 is MNHEY and CDR2 SVGAGI. Trimming stripped 7 bases from V and 4 bases from J, with 13 bases between. The CDR3 is made up of 13 amino acids. CDR3 DNA: TGTGCCAGCACCTTCGCTGAGGGCACTGAAGCTTTCTTT. Residues: CASTFAEGTEAFF.

This clone is a singleton in its sample. The chain combines TRBV6-2 or TRBV6-3 with TRBJ1-5, with D hard to call. From germline, CDR1 is MNHEY and CDR2 SVGEGT. Trimming cost V 3 bases and J 5 bases, with 11 bases left between them. CDR3 length: 14 residues. CDR3 sequence: CASSYSGGHQPQHF. CDR3 nucleotides: TGTGCCAGCAGTTATTCTGGCGGTCATCAGCCCCAGCATTTT.

This rearrangement joins TRBV2 to TRBJ2-3; D possibly corresponds to TRBD1 (7 bases). The CDR3 has 15 amino acids. Trimming took off 6 bases at V and 2 bases at J, with 15 bases between the two ends. Germline V lookup: CDR1 SNHLY, CDR2 FYNNEI. The CDR3 nucleotides are TGTGCCAGCAGGAGGGGGGACAGATACACAGATACGCAGTATTTT. This gives the protein CASRRGDRYTDTQYF.

This chain joins TRBV27 and TRBJ2-1, with TRBD2 matching over 12 bases. Trimming took 6 bases from V and 2 from J; bases not matched to a gene: 8. The CDR3 contains 17 residues. Germline loops: CDR1 MNHEY, CDR2 SMNVEV (reference sequence). The CDR3 loop is CASRPRLAGGPYNEQFF. In nucleotides, the CDR3 is TGTGCCAGCAGACCTCGCCTAGCGGGAGGGCCCTACAATGAGCAGTTCTTC.

This chain joins TRBV23-1 and TRBJ2-5, with D possibly being TRBD1 (6 bases). Being an ORF, TRBV23-1 has a function that is uncertain. The CDR3 extends over 15 amino acids. V was clipped by 0 bases and J by 5 bases, with 13 bases between them. The chain's CDR3 is CASSQSVGAEETQYF. DNA for the CDR3: TGCGCCAGCAGTCAATCCGTGGGGGCTGAGGAGACCCAGTACTTC.

The genes are TRBV12-3 or TRBV12-4 and TRBJ2-7, with 9 bases matching TRBD2. The CDR3 runs to 13 residues. Trimming cost V 3 bases and J 9 bases; bases outside gene matches: 6. CDR3 bases: TGTGCCAGCAGTTTGACTAGCGGAACGAGGCAGTACTTC. Amino acids: CASSLTSGTRQYF.

The rearrangement joins TRBV28 to TRBJ1-2; perhaps TRBD1 as D (6 bases). The CDR3 has 17 amino acids. The V and J ends lost 4 bases and 7 bases respectively, with 25 bases between them. Germline V CDR1 and CDR2: MDHEN, SYDVKM. The DNA for the CDR3 is TGTGCCAGCAGTTCCCGGGCCGGGACACAACGTCGTGGTGGCTACACCTTC. This translates into CASSSRAGTQRRGGYTF.

The chain couples TRBV12-3 or TRBV12-4 to TRBJ1-2, with 9 bases lining up with TRBD1. V shed 7 bases and J 8 bases; nucleotides not matched to a gene: 5. The CDR3 covers 12 residues. Written as DNA, the CDR3 is TGTGCCAGCACTACAGGGGGCTGGGGCTACACCTTC. Protein: CASTTGGWGYTF.

This chain uses TRBV7-2 with TRBJ1-3; TRBD1 might be the D (6 bases). Per the germline V gene, CDR1 is SGHTA and CDR2 is FQGNSA. CDR3 size: 18 residues. V dropped 2 bases and J dropped 1 base, with 18 bases sitting between them. The DNA for the CDR3 is TGTGCCAGCAGCTTACTGCGGGGGGGGCGTTGGTCTGGAAACACCATATATTTT. This sequence encodes CASSLLRGGRWSGNTIYF. Complete variable domain (other parts from reference TRBV7-2 and TRBJ1-3): GAGVSQSPSNKVTEKGKDVELRCDPISGHTALYWYRQSLGQGLEFLIYFQGNSAPDKSGLPSDRFSAERTGGSVSTLTIQRTQQEDSAVYLCASSLLRGGRWSGNTIYFGEGSWLTVV.